This record looks at one TCR beta chain sequence and its context. Other DNA sequences within the sample encode an identical CDR3. This sample stems from a study of OX40 agonist ivuxolimab in advanced cancers. Study background: Ivuxolimab, which patients received intravenously every 2 weeks, was dosed at 0.01 to 10 mg/kg.

The assay was immunoSEQ multiplex PCR, and TCRdb's table has in-frame clones only and misses some. The sample has 77,000 or so clones; less than 95% are singletons. The ends were cut back, 0 bases at V and 2 bases at J, with 9 bases in the middle. Germline values: CDR1 SGHRS, CDR2 YFSETQ. CDR3 length: 15 amino acids. The sequence was obtained from an adult with an advanced solid tumor such as melanoma, head and neck, liver or kidney cancer. The rearrangement uses TRBV5-1 and TRBJ1-3, with D tentatively TRBD1 (5 bases). The sample consisted of CD4+ or CD8+ T cells sorted from blood, taken in a trial of the OX40 agonist ivuxolimab. CDR3 DNA sequence: TGCGCCAGCAGCTTGGAACCAGGGACTGGAAACACCATATATTTT. Amino acid sequence: CASSLEPGTGNTIYF.